This T cell receptor beta chain was captured by sequencing in a study of T cell responses to AZD1222 COVID-19 vaccine. Study results and limitations: Researchers took repertoire samples only after the peak T cell response had come. Among the donors, most were white British and more were female, and clonal diversity was possibly underestimated. Only a handful of AZD1222 recipients, five to seven in all, had baseline seropositivity. Among vaccine-associated CD4 TCRs, coverage spanned spike, with dominance at 160-218 and 743-854.

The CDR3 is 16 amino acids. V lost 3 bases to trimming and J lost 3 bases, with 17 bases between them. Germline V CDR1 and CDR2: KGHSH, LQKENI. In regard to this clone: Its antigen is unidentified.

Data came from immunoSEQ multiplex PCR; TCRdb stores just in-frame clones and leaves some out. The table shows about 140,000 clones, with approximately 93% occurring only once. The sample consisted of peripheral blood, taken on day 0 of MenACWY control vaccination. V is TRBV18 and J is TRBJ1-2; the D is unclear. This receptor was identified in an adult in good health. In nucleotides, the CDR3 is TGTGCCAGCTCACCCTTATTCCCGGGATTGGACTATGGCTACACCTTC. Translation gives CASSPLFPGLDYGYTF.